These T cell receptor beta chains were read from a single sample in a study of glioma-infiltrating T cells. MiXCR, applied by TCRdb to the multiplex PCR reads, yields one record per CDR3 protein. This table has around 170,000 distinct CDR3 sequences, 43% appearing once. The sequenced sample was glioma tissue, nonneoplastic brain tissue, or PBMCs (not recorded which). The receptors stem from a human donor with low-grade glioma or glioblastoma, undergoing nonglioma brain surgery, or in good health (not recorded which). CDR3s include the opening cysteine and the closing phenylalanine or tryptophan. Each record gives: clone size, V gene, D gene, J gene, CDR3 protein, CDR3 DNA. The D gene is left open where the match is weak. The size field is filled for only some rows; it gives once, few, many or a size class.

many	TRBV6-1	TRBD1	TRBJ1-4	CASRDSEKLFF	TGTGCCAGCCGGGACAGCGAAAAACTGTTTTTT
many	TRBV20-1	TRBD2	TRBJ2-1	CSASGLAGPYNEQFF	TGCAGTGCTAGTGGACTAGCGGGCCCCTACAATGAGCAGTTCTTC
many	TRBV25-1	TRBD1	TRBJ1-6	CASRIKTGNSPLHF	TGTGCCAGCCGAATAAAGACAGGGAATTCACCCCTCCACTTT
many	TRBV7-2	-	TRBJ2-1	CASRPSGDSYNEQFF	TGTGCCAGCAGACCTAGTGGGGACTCCTACAATGAGCAGTTCTTC
many	TRBV27	-	TRBJ2-7	CASSLFLGDYEQYF	TGTGCCAGCAGTTTATTTCTAGGAGACTACGAGCAGTACTTC
many	TRBV7-9	-	TRBJ2-6	CASSLADGSGANVLTF	TGTGCCAGCAGCTTAGCTGACGGGTCTGGGGCCAACGTCCTGACTTTC
many	TRBV6-1	TRBD2	TRBJ2-1	CASSSPRLAREQFF	TGTGCCAGCAGTTCCCCTAGACTAGCCCGAGAGCAGTTCTTC
many	TRBV28	-	TRBJ2-7	CASKPPGLYEQYF	TGTGCCAGCAAACCCCCGGGATTGTACGAGCAGTACTTC
few	TRBV29-1	-	TRBJ1-1	CSVVRQDMINTEAFF	TGCAGCGTTGTACGACAGGATATGATAAACACTGAAGCTTTCTTT
many	TRBV4-2	-	TRBJ2-3	CASSRTMDTDTQYF	TGTGCCAGCAGCCGGACTATGGACACAGATACGCAGTATTTT
-	TRBV28	-	TRBJ1-5	CASSLFGGVSQPHHF	TGTGCCAGCAGTTTATTTGGGGGGGTCTCTCAGCCCCACCATTTT
many	TRBV27	-	TRBJ1-6	CASSSGHHNSPLHF	TGTGCCAGCAGTTCGGGACACCATAATTCACCCCTCCACTTT
-	TRBV2	-	TRBJ2-7	CASGRRQLREQYF	TGTGCCAGCGGACGAAGACAGCTTCGCGAGCAGTACTTC
many	TRBV6-1	-	TRBJ1-2	CASSLKYGYGYTF	TGTGCCAGCAGTTTGAAATACGGCTATGGCTACACCTTC
-	TRBV20-1	TRBD2	TRBJ2-1	CSARAVTSGSFEQFF	TGCAGTGCTAGAGCCGTGACTAGCGGGAGCTTTGAGCAGTTCTTC
-	TRBV29-1	-	TRBJ2-7	CSVHSDREQYF	TGCAGCGTACATTCAGACAGGGAGCAGTACTTC
many	TRBV2	-	TRBJ2-3	CASSEWWKTDTQYF	TGTGCCAGCAGTGAGTGGTGGAAAACAGATACGCAGTATTTT
many	TRBV27	TRBD2	TRBJ2-1	CASSSDGLAGYNEQFF	TGTGCCAGCAGTTCCGACGGACTAGCGGGCTACAATGAGCAGTTCTTC
many	TRBV6-4	-	TRBJ2-1	CASTHTAGNEQFF	TGTGCCAGCACCCACACCGCGGGAAATGAGCAGTTCTTC
many	TRBV20-1	TRBD1	TRBJ2-1	CSAPSRQGGNEQFF	TGCAGTGCTCCTTCCCGACAGGGGGGCAATGAGCAGTTCTTC
many	TRBV28	-	TRBJ2-1	CASEGQAEQFF	TGTGCCAGCGAGGGCCAGGCTGAGCAGTTCTTC
-	TRBV28	TRBD1	TRBJ1-5	CASSQTDRGVNQPQHF	TGTGCCAGCAGTCAGACAGACAGGGGTGTTAATCAGCCCCAGCATTTT
-	TRBV19	TRBD1	TRBJ2-5	CASSSGTVKSETQYF	TGTGCCAGTAGTTCCGGGACAGTCAAAAGTGAGACCCAGTACTTC
many	TRBV20-1	TRBD2	TRBJ2-1	CSAPGLAISEQFF	TGCAGTGCCCCGGGACTAGCGATTAGTGAGCAGTTCTTC
few	TRBV29-1	-	TRBJ2-5	CSVGGQETQYF	TGCAGCGTTGGGGGTCAAGAGACCCAGTACTTC
-	TRBV6-2/TRBV6-3	TRBD2	TRBJ2-1	CASRLGTSGGNEEFF	TGTGCCAGCAGACTGGGGACTAGCGGGGGGAATGAGGAGTTCTTC
once	TRBV6-2/TRBV6-3	-	TRBJ2-5	CASRGMAIQETQYF	TGTGCCAGCCGGGGCATGGCAATCCAAGAGACCCAGTACTTC
-	TRBV12-3/TRBV12-4	TRBD1	TRBJ2-1	CASTRGTAYNEQFF	TGTGCCAGCACCCGAGGGACAGCCTACAATGAGCAGTTCTTC
-	TRBV5-1	TRBD2	TRBJ2-3	CASSRAGPTTSTDTQYF	TGCGCCAGCAGCCGAGCGGGACCAACTACGAGCACAGATACGCAGTATTTT
many	TRBV24-1	-	TRBJ1-2	CATSHVAGYTF	TGTGCCACCAGTCATGTTGCTGGCTACACCTTC
-	TRBV5-1	-	TRBJ1-1	CASQNGPNTEAFF	TGCGCCAGCCAAAACGGGCCGAACACTGAAGCTTTCTTT
many	TRBV27	-	TRBJ2-5	CASSSRTPFTQETQYF	TGTGCCAGCAGTTCTAGGACACCGTTCACCCAAGAGACCCAGTACTTC
many	TRBV6-1	TRBD1	TRBJ2-7	CASSEQGTGGVEQYF	TGTGCCAGCAGTGAGCAAGGGACAGGGGGTGTCGAGCAGTACTTC
once	TRBV29-1	-	TRBJ2-3	CTVVLPSTDTQYF	TGCACCGTTGTTCTACCTAGCACAGATACGCAGTATTTT
many	TRBV15	-	TRBJ2-3	CATSRRQGGGTDTQYF	TGTGCCACCAGCAGAAGACAAGGAGGTGGCACAGATACGCAGTATTTT
many	TRBV20-1	-	TRBJ1-2	CSAAPSGRSYGYTF	TGCAGTGCTGCCCCCAGCGGACGGAGTTATGGCTACACCTTC
many	TRBV20-1	TRBD2	TRBJ2-3	CSARVSGSDDTQYF	TGCAGTGCTAGAGTTAGCGGGAGTGACGATACGCAGTATTTT
many	TRBV28	-	TRBJ2-7	CASKVGSRNTAYEQYF	TGTGCCAGCAAAGTGGGTTCTCGTAACACTGCCTACGAGCAGTACTTC
-	TRBV5-4	-	TRBJ2-1	CASSTPGVTYSEQFF	TGTGCCAGCAGCACGCCGGGAGTAACCTACAGTGAGCAGTTCTTC
-	TRBV19	TRBD1	TRBJ1-5	CASIGGLSNQPQHF	TGTGCCAGTATAGGGGGCCTTAGCAATCAGCCCCAGCATTTT
-	TRBV27	-	TRBJ1-1	CASKRGQRDTEAFF	TGTGCCAGCAAAAGGGGCCAAAGGGACACTGAAGCTTTCTTT
-	TRBV12-3/TRBV12-4	-	TRBJ1-5	CASNTGGILNNQPQHF	TGTGCCAGCAACACTGGGGGCATCCTTAACAATCAGCCCCAGCATTTT
many	TRBV28	-	TRBJ2-3	CASSLRDASTDTQYF	TGTGCCAGCAGCCTTCGGGACGCGAGCACAGATACGCAGTATTTT
many	TRBV18	-	TRBJ1-6	CASSRGESPLHF	TGTGCCAGCTCACGTGGGGAATCACCCCTCCACTTT
-	TRBV20-1	TRBD1	TRBJ2-5	CSGTDRAGLEVETQYF	TGCAGTGGAACCGACAGGGCAGGGTTGGAAGTTGAGACCCAGTACTTC
few	TRBV4-2	-	TRBJ1-1	CASSQAFRGNREGTEAFF	TGTGCCAGCAGCCAGGCCTTTCGGGGAAACAGGGAAGGGACTGAAGCTTTCTTT
many	TRBV12-3/TRBV12-4	-	TRBJ1-2	CASSLLLGSGESFGYTF	TGTGCCAGCAGTTTACTTCTTGGGTCCGGGGAGAGCTTTGGCTACACCTTC
-	TRBV29-1	TRBD2	TRBJ2-3	CSVRTSGSTDKQYF	TGCAGCGTCCGAACTAGCGGTAGCACAGATAAGCAGTATTTT
-	TRBV28	TRBD1	TRBJ1-5	CAGRSGGAGPQHF	TGTGCCGGCAGATCAGGGGGCGCGGGGCCCCAGCATTTT
-	TRBV6-5	-	TRBJ2-1	CASSYRGSSHNGQFF	TGCGCCAGCAGTTACCGGGGATCATCCCACAATGGGCAGTTCTTC
many	TRBV25-1	TRBD1	TRBJ2-5	CASSGYDRGHKKTQYF	TGTGCCAGCTCGGGATATGACAGGGGGCATAAAAAGACCCAGTACTTC
-	TRBV19	TRBD1	TRBJ1-6	CASSERQGGASPLHF	TGTGCCAGTAGTGAAAGACAGGGGGGAGCTTCACCCCTCCACTTT